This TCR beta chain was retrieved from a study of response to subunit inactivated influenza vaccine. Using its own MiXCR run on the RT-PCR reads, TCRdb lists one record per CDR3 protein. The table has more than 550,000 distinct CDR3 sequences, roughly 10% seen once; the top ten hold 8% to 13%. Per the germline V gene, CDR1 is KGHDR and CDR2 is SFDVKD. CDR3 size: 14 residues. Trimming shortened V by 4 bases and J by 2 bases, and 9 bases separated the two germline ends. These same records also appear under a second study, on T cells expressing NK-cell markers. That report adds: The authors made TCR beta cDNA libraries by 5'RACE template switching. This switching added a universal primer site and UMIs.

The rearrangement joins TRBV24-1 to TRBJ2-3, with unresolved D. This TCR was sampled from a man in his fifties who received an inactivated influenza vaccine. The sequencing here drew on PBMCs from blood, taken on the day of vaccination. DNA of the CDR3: TGTGCCACCAGTGAGGAGAGATTCACAGATACGCAGTATTTT. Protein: CATSEERFTDTQYF.